The rows below give T cell receptor beta chains drawn from one sample of a study of cytomegalovirus exposure and HLA in healthy donors. Generated by immunoSEQ multiplex PCR, the TCRdb table keeps only in-frame clones and is missing some. The sample has approximately 120,000 clones, roughly 80% seen once; the top ten hold approximately 4%. The sample taken for sequencing was PBMCs. These receptors were obtained from a man younger than 30 in good health and CMV-seropositive. Both conserved end residues are part of each CDR3. A D gene is named only where the DNA matches it firmly. Clone size appears in some rows only: once, few, many, or a class for an expanded clone.

J: TRBJ2-5
V: TRBV7-8
size: .
length: 15
D: TRBD2
CDR3: CASSFLLAGAETQYF
DNA: TGTGCCAGCAGCTTCTTACTAGCGGGGGCAGAGACCCAGTACTTC

J: TRBJ2-1
V: TRBV7-8
size: .
length: 22
D: TRBD1
CDR3: CASSPPKNDRDRVVKSYNEQFF
DNA: TGTGCCAGCAGCCCCCCGAAAAACGACCGGGACAGGGTTGTGAAATCCTACAATGAGCAGTTCTTC

J: TRBJ2-3
V: TRBV18
size: .
length: 15
D: .
CDR3: CASSPARGDHDTQYF
DNA: TGTGCCAGCTCACCGGCCCGCGGGGACCACGATACGCAGTATTTT

J: TRBJ1-2
V: TRBV2
size: .
length: 16
D: .
CDR3: CASTEGRTNFNYGYTF
DNA: TGTGCCAGCACCGAAGGTCGGACAAATTTTAACTATGGCTACACCTTC

J: TRBJ2-5
V: TRBV4-2
size: .
length: 14
D: .
CDR3: CASSQSTDQETQYF
DNA: TGTGCCAGCAGCCAGTCGACAGACCAAGAGACCCAGTACTTC

J: TRBJ1-1
V: TRBV18
size: few
length: 13
D: .
CDR3: CASSPAGGTEAFF
DNA: TGTGCCAGCTCACCGGCCGGGGGCACTGAAGCTTTCTTT

J: TRBJ1-5
V: TRBV6-6
size: .
length: 14
D: .
CDR3: CASNRGGGNQPQHF
DNA: TGTGCCAGCAATAGGGGGGGTGGCAATCAGCCCCAGCATTTT

J: TRBJ2-3
V: TRBV23-1
size: few
length: 17
D: TRBD2
CDR3: CASSQGGLAGDADTQYF
DNA: TGCGCCAGCAGTCAGGGTGGACTAGCGGGAGACGCAGATACGCAGTATTTT

J: TRBJ2-7
V: TRBV27
size: .
length: 12
D: .
CDR3: CASSLSGGEQYF
DNA: TGTGCCAGCAGTTTATCGGGAGGCGAGCAGTACTTC

J: TRBJ1-1
V: TRBV6-1
size: .
length: 17
D: TRBD1
CDR3: CASSERGTGTENTEAFF
DNA: TGTGCCAGCAGTGAAAGGGGTACCGGGACAGAGAACACTGAAGCTTTCTTT

J: TRBJ2-4
V: TRBV5-1
size: .
length: 19
D: TRBD2
CDR3: CASSLAPGLAAIAKNIQYF
DNA: TGCGCCAGCAGCTTGGCCCCTGGACTAGCCGCCATAGCCAAAAACATTCAGTACTTC

J: TRBJ2-7
V: TRBV7-9
size: .
length: 16
D: .
CDR3: CASSLNGQAFSYEQYF
DNA: TGTGCCAGCAGCTTAAATGGCCAGGCCTTCTCCTACGAGCAGTACTTC

J: TRBJ1-1
V: TRBV30
size: .
length: 14
D: TRBD1
CDR3: CAWSVGQMNTEAFF
DNA: TGTGCCTGGAGTGTGGGACAGATGAACACTGAAGCTTTCTTT

J: TRBJ2-1
V: TRBV7-9
size: .
length: 15
D: TRBD1
CDR3: CASSWTGTVYNEQFF
DNA: TGTGCCAGCAGCTGGACCGGGACAGTCTACAATGAGCAGTTCTTC